This TCR beta chain was retrieved from a study of early T cells in non-severe SARS-CoV-2 infection. cDNA molecules, individually, were tagged with unique molecular identifiers. MiXCR, run by TCRdb on the 5' RACE reads, gives a single entry per CDR3 protein. The table lists tens of thousands of distinct CDR3 sequences, about 4.5% of them singletons. As to this clonotype: Its target is not known. A much larger clone differs from this one at a single base, so this may be a read error.

Whole-study findings and limits: The VDJdb matching leaned toward anti-spike CD8 responses and overlooked private and CD4 specificities.

The specimen comprised whole blood, sampled at baseline. The sequence was collected from an adult who was a healthcare worker with PCR-confirmed SARS-CoV-2 infection or an uninfected control (not recorded which).

The DNA of the CDR3 is TGTGCCGGCAGGGGACTAGCCCACAATGAGCAGTTCTTC. Amino acids: CAGRGLAHNEQFF. The V call is TRBV12-3 or TRBV12-4, the J call TRBJ2-1; 9 bases are a match to TRBD2. The CDR3 runs 13 residues.